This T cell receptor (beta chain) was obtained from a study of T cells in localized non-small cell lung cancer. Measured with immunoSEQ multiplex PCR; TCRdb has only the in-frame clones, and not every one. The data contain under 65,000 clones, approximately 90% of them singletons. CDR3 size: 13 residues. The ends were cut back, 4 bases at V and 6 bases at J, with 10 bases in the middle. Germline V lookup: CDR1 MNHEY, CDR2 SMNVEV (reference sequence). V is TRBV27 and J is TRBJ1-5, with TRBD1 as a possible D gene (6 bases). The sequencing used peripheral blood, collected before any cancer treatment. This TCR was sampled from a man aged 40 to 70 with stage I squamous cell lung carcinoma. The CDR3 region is CASSYQGFQPQHF. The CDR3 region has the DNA TGTGCCAGCAGTTATCAGGGGTTTCAGCCCCAGCATTTT.